This TCR beta chain stems from a study of blood T cell repertoires in COVID-19. Sequenced by immunoSEQ multiplex PCR; TCRdb stores in-frame clones only, minus some. In the table there are more than 13,000 clones, around 90% of which are singletons. The CDR3 consists of 16 residues. Between the trimmed V and J ends, which lost 0 bases and 1 base, there was a span of 12 bases. Germline-derived CDR1 and CDR2 are LGHNA and YNFKEQ. This clone was seen more than once but under ten times. The genes are TRBV4-2 and TRBJ1-1; D call uncertain. The receptor's source is a woman between 65 and 79 years old in a cohort sampled during active or convalescent COVID-19. The sequenced sample was peripheral blood. The CDR3 reads CASSQDGAARNTEAFF. CDR3 DNA sequence: TGTGCCAGCAGCCAAGATGGAGCAGCAAGGAACACTGAAGCTTTCTTT.